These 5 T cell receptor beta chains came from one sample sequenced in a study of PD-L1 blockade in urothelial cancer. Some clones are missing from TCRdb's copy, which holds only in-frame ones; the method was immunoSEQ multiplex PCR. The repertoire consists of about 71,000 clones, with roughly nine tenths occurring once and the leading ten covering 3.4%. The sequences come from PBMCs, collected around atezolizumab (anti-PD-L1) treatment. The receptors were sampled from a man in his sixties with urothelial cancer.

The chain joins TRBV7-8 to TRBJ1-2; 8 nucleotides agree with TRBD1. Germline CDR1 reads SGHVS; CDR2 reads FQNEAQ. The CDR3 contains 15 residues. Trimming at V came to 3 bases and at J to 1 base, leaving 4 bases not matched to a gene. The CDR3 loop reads CASSFNRGDNYGYTF. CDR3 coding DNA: TGTGCCAGCAGCTTTAACAGGGGGGATAACTATGGCTACACCTTC.

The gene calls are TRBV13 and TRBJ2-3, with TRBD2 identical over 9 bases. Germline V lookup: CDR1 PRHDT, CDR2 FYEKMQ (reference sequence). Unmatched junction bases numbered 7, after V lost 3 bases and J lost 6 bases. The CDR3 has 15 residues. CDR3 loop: CASSFLAGDGDTQYF. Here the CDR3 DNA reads TGTGCCAGCAGCTTCTTAGCGGGAGATGGGGATACGCAGTATTTT.

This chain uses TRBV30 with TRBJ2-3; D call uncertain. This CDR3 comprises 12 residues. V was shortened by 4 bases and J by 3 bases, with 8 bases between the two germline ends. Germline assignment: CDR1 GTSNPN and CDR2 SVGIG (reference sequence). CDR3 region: CAWIPLTDTQYF. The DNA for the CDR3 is TGTGCCTGGATTCCTCTTACAGATACGCAGTATTTT. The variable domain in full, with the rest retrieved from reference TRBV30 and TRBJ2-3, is SQTIHQWPATLVQPVGSPLSLECTVEGTSNPNLYWYRQAAGRGLQLLFYSVGIGQISSEVPQNLSASRPQDRQFILSSKKLLLSDSGFYLCAWIPLTDTQYFGPGTRLTVL.

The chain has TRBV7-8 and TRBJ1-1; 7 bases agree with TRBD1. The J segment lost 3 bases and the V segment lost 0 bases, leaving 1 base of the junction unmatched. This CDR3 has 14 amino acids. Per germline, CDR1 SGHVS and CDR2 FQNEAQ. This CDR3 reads CASSLADRDTEAFF. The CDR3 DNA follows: TGTGCCAGCAGCTTAGCCGACAGGGACACTGAAGCTTTCTTT.

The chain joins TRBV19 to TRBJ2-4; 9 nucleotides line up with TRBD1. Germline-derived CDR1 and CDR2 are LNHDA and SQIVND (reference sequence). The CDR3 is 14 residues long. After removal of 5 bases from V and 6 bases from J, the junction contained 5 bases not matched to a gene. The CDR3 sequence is CASSPSGQGNIQYF. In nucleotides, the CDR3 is TGTGCCAGTAGTCCGTCGGGACAGGGAAACATTCAGTACTTC.